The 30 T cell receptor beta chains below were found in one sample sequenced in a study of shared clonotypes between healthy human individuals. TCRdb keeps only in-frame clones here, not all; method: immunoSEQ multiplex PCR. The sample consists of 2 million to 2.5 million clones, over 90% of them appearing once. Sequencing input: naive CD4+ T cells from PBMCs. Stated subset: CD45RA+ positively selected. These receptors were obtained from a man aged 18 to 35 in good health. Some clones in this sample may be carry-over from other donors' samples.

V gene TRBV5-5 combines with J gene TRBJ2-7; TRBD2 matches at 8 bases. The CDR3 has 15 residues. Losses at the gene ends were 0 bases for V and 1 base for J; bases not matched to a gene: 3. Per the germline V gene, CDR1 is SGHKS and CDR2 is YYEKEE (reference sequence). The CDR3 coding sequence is TGTGCCAGCAGCTTGGCACTAGCGGAATCCTACGAGCAGTACTTC. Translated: CASSLALAESYEQYF.

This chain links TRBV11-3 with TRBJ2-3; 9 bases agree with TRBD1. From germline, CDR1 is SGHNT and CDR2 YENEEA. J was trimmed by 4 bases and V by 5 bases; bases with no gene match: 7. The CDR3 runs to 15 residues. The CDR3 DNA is TGTGCCAGCAGCACGGGACAGGGAGGCCCAGATACGCAGTATTTT. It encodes CASSTGQGGPDTQYF.

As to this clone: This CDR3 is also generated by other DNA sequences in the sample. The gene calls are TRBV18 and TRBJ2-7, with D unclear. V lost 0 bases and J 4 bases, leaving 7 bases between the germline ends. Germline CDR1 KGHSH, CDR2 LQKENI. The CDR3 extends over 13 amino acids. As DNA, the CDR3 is TGTGCCAGCTCACCACCGGGATTATACGAGCAGTACTTC. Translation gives CASSPPGLYEQYF.

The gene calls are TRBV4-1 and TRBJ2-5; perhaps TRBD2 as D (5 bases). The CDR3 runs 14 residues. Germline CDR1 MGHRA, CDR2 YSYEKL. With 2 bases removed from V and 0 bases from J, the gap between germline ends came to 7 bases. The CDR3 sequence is CASSQSGYQETQYF. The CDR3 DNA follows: TGCGCCAGCAGCCAAAGCGGTTACCAAGAGACCCAGTACTTC.

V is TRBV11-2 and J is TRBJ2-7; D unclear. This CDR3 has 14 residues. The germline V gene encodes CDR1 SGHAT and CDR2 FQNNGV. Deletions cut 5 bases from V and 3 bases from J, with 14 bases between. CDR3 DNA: TGTGCCAGCAGCCCCCGGCTGGGGAACTACGAGCAGTACTTC. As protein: CASSPRLGNYEQYF.

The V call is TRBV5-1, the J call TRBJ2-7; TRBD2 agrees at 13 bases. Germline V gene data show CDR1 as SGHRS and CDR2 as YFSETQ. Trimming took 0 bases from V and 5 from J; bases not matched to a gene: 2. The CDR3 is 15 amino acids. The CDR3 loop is CASSLEGTSGNEQYF. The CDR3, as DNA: TGCGCCAGCAGCTTGGAGGGGACTAGCGGGAACGAGCAGTACTTC.

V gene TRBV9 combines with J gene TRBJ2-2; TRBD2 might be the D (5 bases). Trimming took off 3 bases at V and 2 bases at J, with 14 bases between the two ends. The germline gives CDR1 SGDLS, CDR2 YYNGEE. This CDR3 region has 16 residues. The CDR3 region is CASSAEVRVNTGELFF. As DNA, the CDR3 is TGTGCCAGCAGCGCGGAGGTTCGGGTAAACACCGGGGAGCTGTTTTTT.

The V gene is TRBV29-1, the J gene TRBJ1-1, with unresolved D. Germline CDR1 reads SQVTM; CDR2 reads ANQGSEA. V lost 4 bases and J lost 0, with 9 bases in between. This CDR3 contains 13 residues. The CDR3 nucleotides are TGCAGCGTTGGACGGATCATGAACACTGAAGCTTTCTTT. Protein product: CSVGRIMNTEAFF.

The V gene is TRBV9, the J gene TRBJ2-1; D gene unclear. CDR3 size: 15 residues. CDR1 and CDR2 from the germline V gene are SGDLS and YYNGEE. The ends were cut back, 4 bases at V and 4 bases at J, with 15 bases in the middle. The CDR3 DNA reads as TGTGCCAGCAGCACCGGACCCGCGGCGTACAATGAGCAGTTCTTC. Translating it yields CASSTGPAAYNEQFF.

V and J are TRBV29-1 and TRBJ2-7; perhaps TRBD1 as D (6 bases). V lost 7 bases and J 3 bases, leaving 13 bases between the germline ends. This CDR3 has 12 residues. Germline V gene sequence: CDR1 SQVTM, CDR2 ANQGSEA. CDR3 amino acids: CSAGQTLYEQYF. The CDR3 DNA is TGCAGCGCCGGACAGACCCTCTACGAGCAGTACTTC.

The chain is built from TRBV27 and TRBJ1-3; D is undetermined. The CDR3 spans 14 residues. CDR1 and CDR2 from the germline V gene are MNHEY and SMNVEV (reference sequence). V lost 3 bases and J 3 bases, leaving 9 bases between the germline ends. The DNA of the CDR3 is TGTGCCAGCAGTTTGAACGGTCATGGAAACACCATATATTTT. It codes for CASSLNGHGNTIYF.

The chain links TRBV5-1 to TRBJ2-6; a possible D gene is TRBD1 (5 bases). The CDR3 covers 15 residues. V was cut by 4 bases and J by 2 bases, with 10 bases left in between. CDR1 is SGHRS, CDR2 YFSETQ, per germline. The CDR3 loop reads CASSATVTGANVLTF. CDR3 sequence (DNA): TGCGCCAGCAGCGCGACAGTGACTGGGGCCAACGTCCTGACTTTC.

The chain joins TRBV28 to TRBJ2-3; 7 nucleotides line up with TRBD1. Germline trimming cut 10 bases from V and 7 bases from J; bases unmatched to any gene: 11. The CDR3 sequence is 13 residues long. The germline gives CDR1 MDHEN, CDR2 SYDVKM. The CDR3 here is CAIGTVKVNTQYF. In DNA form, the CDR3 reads TGTGCCATCGGGACAGTAAAAGTTAATACGCAGTATTTT. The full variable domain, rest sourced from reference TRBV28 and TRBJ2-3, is DVKVTQSSRYLVKRTGEKVFLECVQDMDHENMFWYRQDPGLGLRLIYFSYDVKMKEKGDIPEGYSVSREKKERFSLILESASTNQTSMYLCAIGTVKVNTQYFGPGTRLTVL.

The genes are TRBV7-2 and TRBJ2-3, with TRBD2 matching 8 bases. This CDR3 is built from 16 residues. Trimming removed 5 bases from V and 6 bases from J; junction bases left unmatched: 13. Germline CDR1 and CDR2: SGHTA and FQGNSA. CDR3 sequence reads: CASSPSRTGGRDTQYF. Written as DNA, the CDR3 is TGTGCCAGCAGCCCGAGTAGGACGGGAGGGCGGGATACGCAGTATTTT.

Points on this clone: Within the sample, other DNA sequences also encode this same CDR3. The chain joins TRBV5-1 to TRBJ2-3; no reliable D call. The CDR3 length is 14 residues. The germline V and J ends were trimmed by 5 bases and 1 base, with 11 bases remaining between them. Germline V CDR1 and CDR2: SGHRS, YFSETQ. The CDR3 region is CASSSDPGTDTQYF. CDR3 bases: TGCGCCAGCAGTTCGGATCCCGGCACAGATACGCAGTATTTT.

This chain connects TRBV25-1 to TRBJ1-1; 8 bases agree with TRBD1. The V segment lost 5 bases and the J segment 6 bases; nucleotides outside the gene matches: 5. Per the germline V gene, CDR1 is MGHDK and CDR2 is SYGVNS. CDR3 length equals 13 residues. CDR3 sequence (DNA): TGTGCCAGCAGTCGCCGACAGGGGCCTGAAGCTTTCTTT. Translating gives CASSRRQGPEAFF.

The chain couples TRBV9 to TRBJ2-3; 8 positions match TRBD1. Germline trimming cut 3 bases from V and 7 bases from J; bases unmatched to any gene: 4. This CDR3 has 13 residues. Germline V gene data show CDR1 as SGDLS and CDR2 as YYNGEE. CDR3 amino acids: CASSERTGNTQYF. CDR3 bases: TGTGCCAGCAGCGAGCGGACAGGGAATACGCAGTATTTT. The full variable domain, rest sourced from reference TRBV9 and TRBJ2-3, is DSGVTQTPKHLITATGQRVTLRCSPRSGDLSVYWYQQSLDQGLQFLIQYYNGEERAKGNILERFSAQQFPDLHSELNLSSLELGDSALYFCASSERTGNTQYFGPGTRLTVL.

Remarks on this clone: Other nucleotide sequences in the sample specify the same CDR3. CDR3 in amino acids: CATSRGGRQETQYF. CDR3 coding DNA: TGTGCCACCAGCAGAGGGGGAAGGCAAGAGACCCAGTACTTC. This chain links TRBV15 with TRBJ2-5, with D uncertain. The V and J ends lost 1 base and 2 bases respectively, with 8 bases between them. The germline V gene encodes CDR1 LNHNV and CDR2 YYDKDF (reference sequence). This CDR3 comprises 14 residues.

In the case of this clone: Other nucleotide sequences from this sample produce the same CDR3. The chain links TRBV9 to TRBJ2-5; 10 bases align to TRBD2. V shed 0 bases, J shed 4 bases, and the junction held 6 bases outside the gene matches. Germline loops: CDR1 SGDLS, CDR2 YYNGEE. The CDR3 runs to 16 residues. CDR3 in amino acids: CASSVASGSSGETQYF. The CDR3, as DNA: TGTGCCAGCAGCGTAGCTAGCGGGAGCTCAGGAGAGACCCAGTACTTC.

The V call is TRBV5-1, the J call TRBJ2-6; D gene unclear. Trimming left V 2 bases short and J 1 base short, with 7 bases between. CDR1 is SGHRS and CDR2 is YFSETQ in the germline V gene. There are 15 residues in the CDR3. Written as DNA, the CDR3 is TGCGCCAGCAGCTTACAGCCGTCTGGGGCCAACGTCCTGACTTTC. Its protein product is CASSLQPSGANVLTF.

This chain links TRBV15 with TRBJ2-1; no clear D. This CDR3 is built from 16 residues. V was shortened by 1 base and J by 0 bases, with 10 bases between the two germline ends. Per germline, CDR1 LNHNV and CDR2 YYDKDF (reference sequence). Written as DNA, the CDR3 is TGTGCCACCAGCAGAGGACTCCGGAGCTCCTACAATGAGCAGTTCTTC. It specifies CATSRGLRSSYNEQFF.

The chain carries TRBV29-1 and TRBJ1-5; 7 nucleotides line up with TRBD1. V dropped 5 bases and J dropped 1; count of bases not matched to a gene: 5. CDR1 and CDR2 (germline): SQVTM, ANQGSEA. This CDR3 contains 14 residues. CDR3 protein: CSVQARGSNQPQHF. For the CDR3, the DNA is TGCAGCGTTCAAGCCAGGGGGAGCAATCAGCCCCAGCATTTT.

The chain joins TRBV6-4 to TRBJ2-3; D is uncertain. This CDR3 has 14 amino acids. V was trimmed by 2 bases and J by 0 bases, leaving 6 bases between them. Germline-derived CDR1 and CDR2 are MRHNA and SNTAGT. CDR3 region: CASSDSHSTDTQYF. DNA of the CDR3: TGTGCCAGCAGTGACAGTCATAGCACAGATACGCAGTATTTT.

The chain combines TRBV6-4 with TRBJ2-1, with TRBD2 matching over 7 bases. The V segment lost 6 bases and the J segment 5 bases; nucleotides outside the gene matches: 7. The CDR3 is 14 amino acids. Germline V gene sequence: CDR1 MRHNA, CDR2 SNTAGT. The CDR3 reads CASSPSGNHNEQFF. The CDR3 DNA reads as TGTGCCAGCAGCCCCAGCGGGAACCACAATGAGCAGTTCTTC.

The CDR3 nucleotides read TGTGCCAGCAGTGACCGGGCCGCAGGGGAGACCCAGTACTTC. Its translation is CASSDRAAGETQYF. The chain joins TRBV2 to TRBJ2-5, with D perhaps TRBD1 (5 bases). V was shortened by 3 bases and J by 5 bases, with 13 bases between the two germline ends. Germline V gene sequence: CDR1 SNHLY, CDR2 FYNNEI. The CDR3 loop spans 14 amino acids.

CDR3 region: CASSSGQGAWGSDTQYF. CDR3 DNA: TGTGCCAGCAGCTCGGGACAGGGGGCGTGGGGGTCAGATACGCAGTATTTT. This chain connects TRBV5-8 to TRBJ2-3; 12 nucleotides align to TRBD1. CDR1 SGHTS and CDR2 YDEGEE come from the germline V gene. The CDR3 runs 17 residues. Losses at the gene ends were 3 bases for V and 4 bases for J; bases not matched to a gene: 9.

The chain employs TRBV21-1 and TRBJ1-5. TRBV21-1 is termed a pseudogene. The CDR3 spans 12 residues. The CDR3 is CALGGVNQPQHF. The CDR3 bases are TGTGCCTTAGGCGGGGTTAATCAGCCCCAGCATTTT.

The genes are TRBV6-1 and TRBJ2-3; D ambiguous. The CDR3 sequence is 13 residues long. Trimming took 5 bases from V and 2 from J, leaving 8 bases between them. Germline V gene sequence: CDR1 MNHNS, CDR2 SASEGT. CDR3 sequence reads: CASSSVPTDTQYF. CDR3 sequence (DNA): TGTGCCAGCAGTTCCGTTCCCACAGATACGCAGTATTTT.

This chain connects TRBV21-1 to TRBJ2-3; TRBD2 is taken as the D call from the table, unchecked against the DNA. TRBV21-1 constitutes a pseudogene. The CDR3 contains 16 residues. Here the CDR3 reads CASSASSGKTTDTQYF. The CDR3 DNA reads TGTGCCAGCAGCGCCTCTAGCGGGAAGACCACAGATACGCAGTATTTT.

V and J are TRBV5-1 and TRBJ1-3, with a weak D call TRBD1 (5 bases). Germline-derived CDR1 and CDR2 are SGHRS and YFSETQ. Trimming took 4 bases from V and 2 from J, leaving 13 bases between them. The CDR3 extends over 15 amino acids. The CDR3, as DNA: TGCGCCAGCAGCGGGGCAGGGTCAGCTGGAAACACCATATATTTT. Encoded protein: CASSGAGSAGNTIYF. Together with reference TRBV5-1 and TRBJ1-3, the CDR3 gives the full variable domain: KAGVTQTPRYLIKTRGQQVTLSCSPISGHRSVSWYQQTPGQGLQFLFEYFSETQRNKGNFPGRFSGRQFSNSRSEMNVSTLELGDSALYLCASSGAGSAGNTIYFGEGSWLTVV.